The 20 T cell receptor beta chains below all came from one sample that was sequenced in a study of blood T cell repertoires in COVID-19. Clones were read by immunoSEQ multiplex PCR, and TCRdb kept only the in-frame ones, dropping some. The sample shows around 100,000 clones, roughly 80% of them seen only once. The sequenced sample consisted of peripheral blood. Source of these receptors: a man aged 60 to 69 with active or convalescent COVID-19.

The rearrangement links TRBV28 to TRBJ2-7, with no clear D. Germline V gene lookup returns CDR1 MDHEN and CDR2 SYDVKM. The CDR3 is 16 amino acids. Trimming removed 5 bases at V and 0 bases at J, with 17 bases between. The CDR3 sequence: CASSPPAVFVSYEQYF. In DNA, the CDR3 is TGTGCCAGCAGTCCTCCGGCGGTATTCGTCTCCTACGAGCAGTACTTC.

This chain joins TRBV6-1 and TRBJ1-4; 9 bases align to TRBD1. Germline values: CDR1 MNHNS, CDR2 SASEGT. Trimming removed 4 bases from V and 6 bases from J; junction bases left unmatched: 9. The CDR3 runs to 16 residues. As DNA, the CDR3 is TGTGCCAGCAGTGCGCGACAGGGGGGGAGCCATGAAAAACTGTTTTTT. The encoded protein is CASSARQGGSHEKLFF.

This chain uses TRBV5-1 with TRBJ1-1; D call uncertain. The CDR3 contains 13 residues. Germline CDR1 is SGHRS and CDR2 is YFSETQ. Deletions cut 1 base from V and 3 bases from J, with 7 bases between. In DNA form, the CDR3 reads TGCGCCAGCAGCTTGAAACAATACACTGAAGCTTTCTTT. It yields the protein CASSLKQYTEAFF.

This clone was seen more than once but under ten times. The DNA for the CDR3 is TGCGCCAGCAGTCATTGGGACAGAAGCTCCTACGAGCAGTACGTC. Translated: CASSHWDRSSYEQYV. V gene TRBV23-1 combines with J gene TRBJ2-7; 7 bases are a match to TRBD1. TRBV23-1 falls under the ORF class, with uncertain function. The junction had 5 bases not matched to a gene; V was cut back by 3 bases and J by 0 bases. The CDR3 contains 15 residues.

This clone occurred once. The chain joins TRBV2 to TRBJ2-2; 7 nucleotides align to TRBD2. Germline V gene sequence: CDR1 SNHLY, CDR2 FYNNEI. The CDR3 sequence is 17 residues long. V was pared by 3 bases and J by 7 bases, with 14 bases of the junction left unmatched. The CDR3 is CASSEGGTPDGLGELFF. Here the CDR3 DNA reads TGTGCCAGCAGTGAGGGAGGGACCCCGGACGGTCTCGGGGAGCTGTTTTTT.

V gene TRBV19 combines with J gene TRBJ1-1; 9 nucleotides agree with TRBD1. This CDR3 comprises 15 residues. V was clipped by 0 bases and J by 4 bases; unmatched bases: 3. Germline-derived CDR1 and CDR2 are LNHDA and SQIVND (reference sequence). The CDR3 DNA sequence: TGTGCCAGTAGTATAGAACCACAGGGGGCCACTGAAGCTTTCTTT. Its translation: CASSIEPQGATEAFF.

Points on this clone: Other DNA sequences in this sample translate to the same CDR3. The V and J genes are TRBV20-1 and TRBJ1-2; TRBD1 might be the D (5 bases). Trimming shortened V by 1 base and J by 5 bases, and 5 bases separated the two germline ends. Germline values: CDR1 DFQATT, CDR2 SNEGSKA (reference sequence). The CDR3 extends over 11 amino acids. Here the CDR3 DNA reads TGCAGTGCTAGAGCAGGGTATGGCTACACCTTC. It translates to CSARAGYGYTF.

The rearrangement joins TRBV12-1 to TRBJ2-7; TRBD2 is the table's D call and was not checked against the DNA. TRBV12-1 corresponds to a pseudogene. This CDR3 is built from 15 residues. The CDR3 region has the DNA TGTGCCAGCAGCTGCCTAGCGGGAGACTTCAACGAGCAGTACGTC. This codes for CASSCLAGDFNEQYV.

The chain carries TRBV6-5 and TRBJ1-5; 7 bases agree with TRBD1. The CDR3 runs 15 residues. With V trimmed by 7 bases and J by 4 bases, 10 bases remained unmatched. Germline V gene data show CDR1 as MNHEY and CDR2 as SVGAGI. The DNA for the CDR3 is TGTGCCAGCAATCCTACAGGGGTGGGGAATCAGCCCCAGCATTTT. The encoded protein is CASNPTGVGNQPQHF.

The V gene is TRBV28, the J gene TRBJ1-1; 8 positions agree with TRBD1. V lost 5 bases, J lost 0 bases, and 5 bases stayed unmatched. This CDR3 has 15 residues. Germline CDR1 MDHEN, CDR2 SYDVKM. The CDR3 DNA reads TGTGCCAGCAGTCCGGGACAGGATTTGAACACTGAAGCTTTCTTT. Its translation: CASSPGQDLNTEAFF.

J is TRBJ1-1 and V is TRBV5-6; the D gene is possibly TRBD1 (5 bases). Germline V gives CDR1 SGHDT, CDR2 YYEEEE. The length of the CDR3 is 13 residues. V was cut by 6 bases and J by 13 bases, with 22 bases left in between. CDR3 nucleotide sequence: TGTGCCAGCACCTGGGGCCAGGTGAGGTATGTTTTCTTT. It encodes CASTWGQVRYVFF. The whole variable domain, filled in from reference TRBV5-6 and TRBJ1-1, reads DAGVTQSPTHLIKTRGQQVTLRCSPKSGHDTVSWYQQALGQGPQFIFQYYEEEERQRGNFPDRFSGHQFPNYSSELNVNALLLGDSALYLCASTWGQVRYVFFGQGTRLTVV.

CDR3 nucleotide sequence: TGTGCCAGCAGTAACGGGCAGGGAATAAATGAGCAGTTCTTC. Its translation: CASSNGQGINEQFF. The chain recombines TRBV6-5 with TRBJ2-1; D may be TRBD1 (5 bases). This CDR3 has 14 amino acids. Germline V gene data show CDR1 as MNHEY and CDR2 as SVGAGI. V was cut by 5 bases and J by 7 bases, with 15 bases left in between.

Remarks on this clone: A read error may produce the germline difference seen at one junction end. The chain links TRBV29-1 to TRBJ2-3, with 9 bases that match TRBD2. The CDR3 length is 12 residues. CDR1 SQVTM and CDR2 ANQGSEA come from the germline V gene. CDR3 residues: CSLGTSRDTQYF. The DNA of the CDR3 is TGCAGCCTCGGGACTAGCAGAGATACGCAGTATTTT.

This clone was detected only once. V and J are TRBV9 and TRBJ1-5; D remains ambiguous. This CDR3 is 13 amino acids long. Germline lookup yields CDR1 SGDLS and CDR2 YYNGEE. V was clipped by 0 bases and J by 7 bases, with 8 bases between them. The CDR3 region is CASSVAGRQPQHF. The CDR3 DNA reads TGTGCCAGCAGCGTAGCGGGTCGGCAGCCCCAGCATTTT. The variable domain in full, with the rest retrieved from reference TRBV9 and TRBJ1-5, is DSGVTQTPKHLITATGQRVTLRCSPRSGDLSVYWYQQSLDQGLQFLIQYYNGEERAKGNILERFSAQQFPDLHSELNLSSLELGDSALYFCASSVAGRQPQHFGDGTRLSIL.

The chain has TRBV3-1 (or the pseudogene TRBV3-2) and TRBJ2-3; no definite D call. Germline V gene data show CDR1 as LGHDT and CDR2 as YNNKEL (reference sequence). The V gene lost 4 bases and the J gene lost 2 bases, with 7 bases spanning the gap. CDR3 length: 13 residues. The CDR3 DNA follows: TGTGCCAGCAGCCTCTTAAACACAGATACGCAGTATTTT. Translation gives CASSLLNTDTQYF.

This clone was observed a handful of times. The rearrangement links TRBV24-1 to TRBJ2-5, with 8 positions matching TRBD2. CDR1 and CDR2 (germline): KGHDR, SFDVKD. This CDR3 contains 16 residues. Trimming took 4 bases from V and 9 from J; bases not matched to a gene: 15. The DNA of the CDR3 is TGTGCCACCAGTGACTCCTCCCCCGGGAGGGCCTGGGCCCAGTACTTC. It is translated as CATSDSSPGRAWAQYF.

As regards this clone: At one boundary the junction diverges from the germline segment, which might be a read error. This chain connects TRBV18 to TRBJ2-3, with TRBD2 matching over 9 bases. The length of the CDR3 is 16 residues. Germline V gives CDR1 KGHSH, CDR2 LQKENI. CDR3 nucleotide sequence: TGTGCCAGCTCCCCACCCGCTAGCGGGGTCACAGATACGCAGTATTTT. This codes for CASSPPASGVTDTQYF.

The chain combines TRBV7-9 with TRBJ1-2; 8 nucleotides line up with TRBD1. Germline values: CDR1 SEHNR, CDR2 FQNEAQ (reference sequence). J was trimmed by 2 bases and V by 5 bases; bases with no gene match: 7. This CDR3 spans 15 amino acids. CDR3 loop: CASSLQDRDNYGYTF. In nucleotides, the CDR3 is TGTGCCAGCAGCCTTCAGGACAGGGACAACTATGGCTACACCTTC.

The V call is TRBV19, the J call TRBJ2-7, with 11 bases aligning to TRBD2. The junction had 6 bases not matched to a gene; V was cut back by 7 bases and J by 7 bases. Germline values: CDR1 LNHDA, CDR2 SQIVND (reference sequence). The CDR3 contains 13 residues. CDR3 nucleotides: TGTGCCAGTAATCCCGGGACTAGCGGTGAGCAGTACTTC. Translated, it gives CASNPGTSGEQYF. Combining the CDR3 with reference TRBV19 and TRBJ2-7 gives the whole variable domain DGGITQSPKYLFRKEGQNVTLSCEQNLNHDAMYWYRQDPGQGLRLIYYSQIVNDFQKGDIAEGYSVSREKKESFPLTVTSAQKNPTAFYLCASNPGTSGEQYFGPGTRLTVT.

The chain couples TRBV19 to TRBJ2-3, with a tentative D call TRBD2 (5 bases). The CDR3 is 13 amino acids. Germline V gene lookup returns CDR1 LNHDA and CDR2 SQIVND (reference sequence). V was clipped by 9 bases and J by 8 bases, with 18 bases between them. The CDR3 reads CASREGKLGTQYF. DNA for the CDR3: TGTGCCAGCCGCGAGGGTAAGCTGGGTACGCAGTATTTT.